Listed below are T cell receptor beta chains from one sample, sequenced in a study of T-cell memory formation after mild COVID-19. Via MiXCR, TCRdb re-called the 5' RACE reads, giving one row per CDR3 protein. The table records about 58,000 distinct CDR3 sequences, 25% to 30% of them present only once. Sequences were obtained from PBMCs or a T cell subset sorted from them (not recorded which). The receptors shown here come from a man aged 18-30 years who had mild COVID-19 (a few samples of this study predate the infection). Cell type and time point are not known. Each CDR3 is given with its conserved first and last residue. Fields, in order: D gene, clone size, V gene, J gene, CDR3 DNA, CDR3 protein. A D gene is named only where the DNA matches it firmly. Size tells how often a clone was seen (once, few, many) or the class of an expanded clone, and some rows leave it out.

D gene: -
clone size: -
V gene: TRBV29-1
J gene: TRBJ1-2
CDR3 DNA: TGCAGCGTTGAAGATGTGTCCCAGCGGGCGGGCTACACCTTC
CDR3 protein: CSVEDVSQRAGYTF

D gene: -
clone size: -
V gene: TRBV15
J gene: TRBJ2-1
CDR3 DNA: TGTGCCACCAGCAGAGCGGCTGCGGGGGCCGCTCATGAGCAGTTCTTC
CDR3 protein: CATSRAAAGAAHEQFF

D gene: -
clone size: -
V gene: TRBV7-9
J gene: TRBJ2-5
CDR3 DNA: TGTGCCAGCAGCTATACACTAGGAGGGGACCTAGGAACCCAGTACTTC
CDR3 protein: CASSYTLGGDLGTQYF

D gene: -
clone size: -
V gene: TRBV6-2/TRBV6-3
J gene: TRBJ1-4
CDR3 DNA: TGTGCCAGCAGTCCGAACGGACCTGGGAAACTGTTTTTT
CDR3 protein: CASSPNGPGKLFF

D gene: -
clone size: -
V gene: TRBV5-5
J gene: TRBJ2-1
CDR3 DNA: TGTGCCAGCAGCTGGGTCTCGGGACACAATGAGCAGTTCTTC
CDR3 protein: CASSWVSGHNEQFF

D gene: -
clone size: -
V gene: TRBV5-1
J gene: TRBJ1-1
CDR3 DNA: TGCGCCAGCAGCTTGGGCAGGAACATGAACACTGAAGCTTTCTTT
CDR3 protein: CASSLGRNMNTEAFF

D gene: -
clone size: few
V gene: TRBV7-8
J gene: TRBJ2-3
CDR3 DNA: TGTGCCAGCAGCTTAGTTATAGGAGGCACAGATACGCAGTATTTT
CDR3 protein: CASSLVIGGTDTQYF

D gene: -
clone size: -
V gene: TRBV6-1
J gene: TRBJ2-7
CDR3 DNA: TGTGCCAGCAGTGGTGACTACAGGGACTACGAGCAGTACTTC
CDR3 protein: CASSGDYRDYEQYF

D gene: TRBD2
clone size: -
V gene: TRBV5-1
J gene: TRBJ2-3
CDR3 DNA: TGCGCCAGCAGCCCATACCCACCGCGGGGGGCGGACACAGATACGCAGTATTTT
CDR3 protein: CASSPYPPRGADTDTQYF

D gene: -
clone size: -
V gene: TRBV11-2
J gene: TRBJ2-5
CDR3 DNA: TGTGCCAGCAGCAATCAGGGTACGATGGAGACCCAGTACTTC
CDR3 protein: CASSNQGTMETQYF

D gene: TRBD2
clone size: few
V gene: TRBV5-1
J gene: TRBJ2-1
CDR3 DNA: TGCGCCAGCAGCGGAAGCGGGGGGGCCTGGGAGCAGTTCTTC
CDR3 protein: CASSGSGGAWEQFF

D gene: -
clone size: -
V gene: TRBV3-1
J gene: TRBJ2-3
CDR3 DNA: TGTGCCAGCAGCCAATGGTCTCTGGGGTCTTATGGCACAGATACGCAGTATTTT
CDR3 protein: CASSQWSLGSYGTDTQYF

D gene: TRBD1
clone size: few
V gene: TRBV7-9
J gene: TRBJ1-5
CDR3 DNA: TGTGCCAGCAGCTCCAGGGGGGCAGGAGGCAATCAGCCCCAGCATTTT
CDR3 protein: CASSSRGAGGNQPQHF

D gene: -
clone size: few
V gene: TRBV6-5
J gene: TRBJ1-2
CDR3 DNA: TGTGCCATAAAACCCTCAGCTAACTATGGCTACACCTTC
CDR3 protein: CAIKPSANYGYTF

D gene: -
clone size: -
V gene: TRBV5-1
J gene: TRBJ2-1
CDR3 DNA: TGCGCCAGCAGCTCGGCTTATAGTAATGAGCAGTTCTTC
CDR3 protein: CASSSAYSNEQFF

D gene: -
clone size: few
V gene: TRBV7-2
J gene: TRBJ1-5
CDR3 DNA: TGTGCCAGCAGCTTCTCGGCAGGGCTAGGGGGTCAGCCCCAGCATTTT
CDR3 protein: CASSFSAGLGGQPQHF

D gene: -
clone size: many
V gene: TRBV12-3/TRBV12-4
J gene: TRBJ2-3
CDR3 DNA: TGTGCCAGCAGTTTAGGATATGAAGGAGGATCAGATACGCAGTATTTT
CDR3 protein: CASSLGYEGGSDTQYF

D gene: -
clone size: -
V gene: TRBV6-6
J gene: TRBJ1-5
CDR3 DNA: TGTGCCAGCAGCTGGGACGTAGTAGATCAGCCCCAGCATTTT
CDR3 protein: CASSWDVVDQPQHF

D gene: -
clone size: -
V gene: TRBV4-1
J gene: TRBJ2-2
CDR3 DNA: TGCGCCAGCAGCCAAGAGGGGGAGTTCACCGGGGAGCTGTTTTTT
CDR3 protein: CASSQEGEFTGELFF

D gene: -
clone size: -
V gene: TRBV10-2
J gene: TRBJ2-3
CDR3 DNA: TGCGCCAGCAGAAATGCGATAAGGGGGGGTGTGGGCACAGATACGCAGTATTTT
CDR3 protein: CASRNAIRGGVGTDTQYF

D gene: -
clone size: few
V gene: TRBV7-9
J gene: TRBJ1-1
CDR3 DNA: TGTGCCAGCAGCTCCACTCTGAACACTGAAGCTTTCTTT
CDR3 protein: CASSSTLNTEAFF

D gene: -
clone size: -
V gene: TRBV9
J gene: TRBJ2-3
CDR3 DNA: TGTGCCAGCAGCCCTCTGACTCAAGCGAGCACAGATACGCAGTATTTT
CDR3 protein: CASSPLTQASTDTQYF

D gene: -
clone size: few
V gene: TRBV9
J gene: TRBJ2-1
CDR3 DNA: TGTGCCAGCAGCGCCCTAGAAAACGAGCAGTTCTTC
CDR3 protein: CASSALENEQFF

D gene: -
clone size: few
V gene: TRBV29-1
J gene: TRBJ1-1
CDR3 DNA: TGCAGCGTACGACGGACGACCACTGAAGCTTTCTTT
CDR3 protein: CSVRRTTTEAFF

D gene: -
clone size: few
V gene: TRBV2
J gene: TRBJ1-2
CDR3 DNA: TGTGCCAGCAGAGTTTATGACTCGGCCCCCGGCTACACCTTC
CDR3 protein: CASRVYDSAPGYTF

D gene: -
clone size: -
V gene: TRBV7-2
J gene: TRBJ2-5
CDR3 DNA: TGTGCCAGCAGACCCGGTAGTGCGTACCGAGAGACCCAGTACTTC
CDR3 protein: CASRPGSAYRETQYF

D gene: -
clone size: few
V gene: TRBV11-2
J gene: TRBJ2-1
CDR3 DNA: TGTGCCAGCAGCTTAGATTCGCTAGCTGGCTCAGATGAGCAGTTCTTC
CDR3 protein: CASSLDSLAGSDEQFF

D gene: -
clone size: few
V gene: TRBV6-2/TRBV6-3
J gene: TRBJ1-5
CDR3 DNA: TGTGCCAGCAGTTACTCGAGGATCGATAGGGATCAGCCCCAGCATTTT
CDR3 protein: CASSYSRIDRDQPQHF

D gene: -
clone size: few
V gene: TRBV5-1
J gene: TRBJ2-4
CDR3 DNA: TGCGCCAGCAGGGTGACACGGGGACAAAACATTCAGTACTTC
CDR3 protein: CASRVTRGQNIQYF

D gene: TRBD2
clone size: -
V gene: TRBV12-3/TRBV12-4
J gene: TRBJ2-5
CDR3 DNA: TGTGCCAGCAGGATCAAGGGCGGGAGCTATCAAGAGACCCAGTACTTC
CDR3 protein: CASRIKGGSYQETQYF

D gene: TRBD2
clone size: -
V gene: TRBV7-3
J gene: TRBJ2-5
CDR3 DNA: TGTGCCAGCAGCTTGGTAGGCGGGGGGAAGGAGACCCAGTACTTC
CDR3 protein: CASSLVGGGKETQYF

D gene: -
clone size: many
V gene: TRBV12-3/TRBV12-4
J gene: TRBJ2-7
CDR3 DNA: TGTGCCAGCAGTTCGCCCCACATCGATGGATCCTACGAGCAGTACTTC
CDR3 protein: CASSSPHIDGSYEQYF

D gene: -
clone size: few
V gene: TRBV6-2/TRBV6-3
J gene: TRBJ1-1
CDR3 DNA: TGTGCCAGCAGATCAGGTTTTGGCACTGAAGCTTTCTTT
CDR3 protein: CASRSGFGTEAFF

D gene: -
clone size: few
V gene: TRBV18
J gene: TRBJ1-1
CDR3 DNA: TGTGCCAGCTCAGAGGGAATAGCCTTGAACACTGAAGCTTTCTTT
CDR3 protein: CASSEGIALNTEAFF

D gene: -
clone size: few
V gene: TRBV3-1
J gene: TRBJ2-2
CDR3 DNA: TGTGCCAGCAGCCAAGAGGCCGGGGAGCTGTTTTTT
CDR3 protein: CASSQEAGELFF

D gene: -
clone size: -
V gene: TRBV3-1
J gene: TRBJ2-5
CDR3 DNA: TGTGCCAGCAGCCAGGTCTCCGCGTATCCCCAAGAGACCCAGTACTTC
CDR3 protein: CASSQVSAYPQETQYF

D gene: -
clone size: medium-sized
V gene: TRBV11-1
J gene: TRBJ2-1
CDR3 DNA: TGTGCCAGCAGCTTAGCGTCAGGGGGGTCCTACAATGAGCAGTTCTTC
CDR3 protein: CASSLASGGSYNEQFF

D gene: -
clone size: -
V gene: TRBV12-3/TRBV12-4
J gene: TRBJ2-3
CDR3 DNA: TGTGCCAGCAGTTTAAGTTCCGGGTCCTCCACAGATACGCAGTATTTT
CDR3 protein: CASSLSSGSSTDTQYF

D gene: TRBD1
clone size: -
V gene: TRBV11-2
J gene: TRBJ2-2
CDR3 DNA: TGTGCCAGCAGCTTAGTAGGGACAGGTTACACCGGGGAGCTGTTTTTT
CDR3 protein: CASSLVGTGYTGELFF

D gene: TRBD2
clone size: few
V gene: TRBV4-3
J gene: TRBJ2-7
CDR3 DNA: TGCGCCAGCAGCCAAGATCTAGCGGGGGGCTCCTACGAGCAGTACTTC
CDR3 protein: CASSQDLAGGSYEQYF

D gene: TRBD2
clone size: few
V gene: TRBV12-3/TRBV12-4
J gene: TRBJ2-3
CDR3 DNA: TGTGCCAGCAGCCCTTGGGGTAGCGGGGCCTCAGATACGCAGTATTTT
CDR3 protein: CASSPWGSGASDTQYF

D gene: TRBD1
clone size: few
V gene: TRBV7-9
J gene: TRBJ1-1
CDR3 DNA: TGTGCCAGCAGCTTCAGGGGGGAGAACACTGAAGCTTTCTTT
CDR3 protein: CASSFRGENTEAFF

D gene: -
clone size: -
V gene: TRBV12-3/TRBV12-4
J gene: TRBJ2-3
CDR3 DNA: TGTGCCAGCGGATCCATCACTAGCACAGATACGCAGTATTTT
CDR3 protein: CASGSITSTDTQYF

D gene: TRBD2
clone size: -
V gene: TRBV9
J gene: TRBJ2-1
CDR3 DNA: TGTGCCAGCAGCGTGGGCGGGGGAGCCTACAATGAGCAGTTCTTC
CDR3 protein: CASSVGGGAYNEQFF

D gene: -
clone size: few
V gene: TRBV27
J gene: TRBJ1-1
CDR3 DNA: TGTGCCAGCAGTCCCCGTACAGGCCGGCCCGAGGGAGCTTTCTTT
CDR3 protein: CASSPRTGRPEGAFF

D gene: -
clone size: few
V gene: TRBV5-5
J gene: TRBJ1-3
CDR3 DNA: TGTGCCAGCAGCTTGTCAGGGACTGGAAACACCATATATTTT
CDR3 protein: CASSLSGTGNTIYF

D gene: -
clone size: -
V gene: TRBV5-4
J gene: TRBJ2-7
CDR3 DNA: TGTGCCAGCAGCCCCTGGGCAGGAACTTACGAGCAGTACTTC
CDR3 protein: CASSPWAGTYEQYF

D gene: -
clone size: -
V gene: TRBV7-8
J gene: TRBJ2-3
CDR3 DNA: TGTGCCAGCAGCTTACCGGTAGTGGGCCCGCGATCCACAGATACGCAGTATTTT
CDR3 protein: CASSLPVVGPRSTDTQYF

D gene: -
clone size: -
V gene: TRBV7-8
J gene: TRBJ1-5
CDR3 DNA: TGTGCCAGCAGCTTAGGGGAGGGCCGCACACAGCCCCAGCATTTT
CDR3 protein: CASSLGEGRTQPQHF

D gene: TRBD2
clone size: few
V gene: TRBV4-1
J gene: TRBJ2-1
CDR3 DNA: TGCGCCAGCAGCCGCGGGGTAGCGGGGGATGAGCAGTTCTTC
CDR3 protein: CASSRGVAGDEQFF

D gene: -
clone size: -
V gene: TRBV20-1
J gene: TRBJ2-7
CDR3 DNA: TGCAGTGCGAGGACCGTTTCTCAGTCCTACGAGCAGTACTTC
CDR3 protein: CSARTVSQSYEQYF

D gene: TRBD2
clone size: few
V gene: TRBV28
J gene: TRBJ2-2
CDR3 DNA: TGTGCCAGCAGATTGGGACTAGAGTTCACCGGGGAGCTGTTTTTT
CDR3 protein: CASRLGLEFTGELFF

D gene: TRBD1
clone size: -
V gene: TRBV6-5
J gene: TRBJ1-6
CDR3 DNA: TGTGCCAGCAGTAATGGACAGGGGGTTAATTCACCCCTCCACTTT
CDR3 protein: CASSNGQGVNSPLHF